This TCR beta chain was documented in a study of blood T cell repertoires in COVID-19. Study-wide background: Acute and convalescent COVID-19 samples came from the United States, Italy and Spain. The analysed material was cDNA or gDNA that came from T cells, B-cell-depleted T cells, or PBMCs.

The V end was cut by 4 bases, the J end by 5 bases, with 14 bases between. The V gene's germline CDR1 is LGHDT and CDR2 YNNKEL (reference sequence). The CDR3 is 14 amino acids. As processed by the authors: Quantification of nucleated cells was approximated via reference gene primer amplification. Clones were read by immunoSEQ multiplex PCR, and TCRdb kept only the in-frame ones, dropping some. The V and J calls and clone size were taken over from that table, and D and trimming were inferred from the DNA. The sample consists of approximately 260,000 clones, 80% to 90% of them appearing once. The sample consisted of peripheral blood. This TCR was sampled from a woman in her seventies with acute or convalescent COVID-19. The genes are TRBV3-1 (or the pseudogene TRBV3-2) and TRBJ1-2; D unclear. CDR3 DNA sequence: TGTGCCAGCAGCCCCCCGGCGGGTGAATATGGCTACACCTTC. It is translated as CASSPPAGEYGYTF.